A selection of T cell receptor beta chains follows, all from one sample in a study of T cell repertoires in cytomegalovirus infection. No antigen is known for these receptors. Via MiXCR, TCRdb re-called the reads, giving one row per CDR3 protein. This table holds tens of thousands of distinct CDR3 sequences, roughly 18% found once. Sequenced material: CD8+ T cells from cultured PBMCs, taken from culture after CMV antigen stimulation. These receptors all stem from a human donor in good health (CMV status not recorded). Some clones in this sample may be carry-over from other donors' samples. Both conserved end residues are part of each CDR3. Fields, in order: V gene, J gene, D gene, CDR3 length, clone size, CDR3 protein, CDR3 DNA. D genes are given only for firm matches. The listing skips clone size in some rows; elsewhere it reads once, few, many or a size class.

TRBV30	TRBJ2-7	.	12	few	CAWRPGSYEQYF	TGTGCCTGGAGACCCGGTTCCTACGAGCAGTACTTC
TRBV9	TRBJ1-5	TRBD1	15	few	CASSVGTGPHQPQHF	TGTGCCAGCAGCGTAGGGACAGGGCCACATCAGCCCCAGCATTTT
TRBV12-3/TRBV12-4	TRBJ2-5	.	12	.	CASSSRGETQYF	TGTGCCAGCAGTTCGCGTGGAGAGACCCAGTACTTC
TRBV7-2	TRBJ2-7	TRBD1	15	many	CASSLGDSVSYEQYF	TGTGCCAGCAGCTTAGGGGACAGCGTGTCCTACGAGCAGTACTTC
TRBV20-1	TRBJ2-1	.	15	.	CSARATKDGNNEQFF	TGCAGTGCTAGGGCAACAAAGGATGGTAACAATGAGCAGTTCTTC
TRBV11-2	TRBJ2-1	.	13	few	CASSLWADNEQFF	TGTGCCAGCAGCTTATGGGCCGACAATGAGCAGTTCTTC
TRBV6-2/TRBV6-3	TRBJ1-1	.	11	.	CASKRNTEAFF	TGTGCCAGTAAAAGGAACACTGAAGCTTTCTTT
TRBV2	TRBJ2-2	TRBD1	14	.	CASSDRQGHGELFF	TGTGCCAGCAGTGACCGACAGGGGCACGGGGAGCTGTTTTTT
TRBV7-3	TRBJ1-4	.	15	.	CASSHPYRADEKLFF	TGTGCCAGCAGCCATCCTTACAGGGCAGATGAAAAACTGTTTTTT
TRBV27	TRBJ1-5	.	15	few	CASSLSLGGIQPQHF	TGTGCCAGCAGTTTGTCCCTCGGGGGTATACAGCCCCAGCATTTT
TRBV24-1	TRBJ1-5	TRBD1	17	.	CATRLSRTGEGNQPQHF	TGTGCCACCAGGTTGTCGAGGACAGGGGAGGGCAATCAGCCCCAGCATTTT
TRBV6-2/TRBV6-3	TRBJ1-3	.	14	once	CASTRTASGNTIYF	TGTGCCAGCACCCGGACGGCCTCTGGAAACACCATATATTTT
TRBV6-1	TRBJ2-5	TRBD1	17	few	CASSLGTGTGGEETQYF	TGTGCCAGCAGTTTGGGGACCGGGACAGGGGGTGAGGAGACCCAGTACTTC
TRBV10-3	TRBJ1-1	.	13	.	CAISDMAVSEAFF	TGTGCCATCAGTGACATGGCCGTCTCTGAAGCTTTCTTT
TRBV20-1	TRBJ1-2	.	13	.	CSAPDAPNYGYTF	TGCAGTGCTCCCGACGCTCCTAACTATGGCTACACCTTC
TRBV7-6	TRBJ1-3	.	17	many	CASSPRGGGPTGNTIYF	TGTGCCAGCAGCCCCAGAGGTGGGGGTCCCACTGGAAACACCATATATTTT
TRBV7-9	TRBJ2-7	TRBD2	16	many	CASSPPSSGSGYEQYF	TGTGCCAGCAGCCCCCCCTCTAGCGGGAGCGGCTACGAGCAGTACTTC
TRBV4-1	TRBJ2-1	TRBD2	15	.	CASSPGRDTSNEQFF	TGCGCCAGCAGCCCCGGGAGGGATACATCCAATGAGCAGTTCTTC
TRBV7-6	TRBJ1-1	.	15	once	CASSRPLPANTEAFF	TGTGCCAGCAGTCGTCCTTTACCTGCGAACACTGAAGCTTTCTTT
TRBV10-1	TRBJ2-2	.	15	.	CASSGRSGDTGELFF	TGCGCCAGCAGTGGGAGGTCGGGGGACACCGGGGAGCTGTTTTTT
TRBV14	TRBJ1-2	.	17	.	CASSQTDRDPRKVGYTF	TGTGCCAGCAGCCAAACCGATAGGGACCCGCGAAAAGTGGGCTACACCTTC
TRBV7-8	TRBJ2-7	.	14	many	CASSPDTGEDEQYF	TGTGCCAGCAGCCCAGATACAGGGGAGGACGAGCAGTACTTC
TRBV4-3	TRBJ1-5	.	15	few	CASSQVWGSNQPQHF	TGCGCCAGCAGCCAAGTTTGGGGAAGCAATCAGCCCCAGCATTTT
TRBV20-1	TRBJ2-3	.	11	few	CSASQADTQYF	TGCAGTGCTAGTCAAGCAGATACGCAGTATTTT
TRBV11-3	TRBJ2-5	.	16	.	CASSFNLGAKQETQYF	TGTGCCAGCAGCTTTAACCTGGGGGCCAAGCAAGAGACCCAGTACTTC
TRBV6-5	TRBJ2-1	TRBD2	14	.	CASNPSGTYNEQFF	TGTGCCAGCAATCCCAGCGGGACGTACAATGAGCAGTTCTTC
TRBV5-1	TRBJ1-2	TRBD1	14	few	CASSLTGQVYGYTF	TGCGCCAGCAGCTTGACAGGACAGGTCTATGGCTACACCTTC
TRBV19	TRBJ2-7	TRBD2	15	.	CASTPVAGWGYEQYF	TGTGCCAGTACCCCAGTAGCGGGGTGGGGCTACGAGCAGTACTTC
TRBV7-2	TRBJ2-7	.	14	many	CASSLVSAGHEQYF	TGTGCCAGCAGCTTAGTCTCCGCAGGGCACGAGCAGTACTTC
TRBV19	TRBJ2-1	.	15	once	CASTKSGDTDNEQFF	TGTGCCAGTACCAAATCGGGGGACACCGACAATGAGCAGTTCTTC